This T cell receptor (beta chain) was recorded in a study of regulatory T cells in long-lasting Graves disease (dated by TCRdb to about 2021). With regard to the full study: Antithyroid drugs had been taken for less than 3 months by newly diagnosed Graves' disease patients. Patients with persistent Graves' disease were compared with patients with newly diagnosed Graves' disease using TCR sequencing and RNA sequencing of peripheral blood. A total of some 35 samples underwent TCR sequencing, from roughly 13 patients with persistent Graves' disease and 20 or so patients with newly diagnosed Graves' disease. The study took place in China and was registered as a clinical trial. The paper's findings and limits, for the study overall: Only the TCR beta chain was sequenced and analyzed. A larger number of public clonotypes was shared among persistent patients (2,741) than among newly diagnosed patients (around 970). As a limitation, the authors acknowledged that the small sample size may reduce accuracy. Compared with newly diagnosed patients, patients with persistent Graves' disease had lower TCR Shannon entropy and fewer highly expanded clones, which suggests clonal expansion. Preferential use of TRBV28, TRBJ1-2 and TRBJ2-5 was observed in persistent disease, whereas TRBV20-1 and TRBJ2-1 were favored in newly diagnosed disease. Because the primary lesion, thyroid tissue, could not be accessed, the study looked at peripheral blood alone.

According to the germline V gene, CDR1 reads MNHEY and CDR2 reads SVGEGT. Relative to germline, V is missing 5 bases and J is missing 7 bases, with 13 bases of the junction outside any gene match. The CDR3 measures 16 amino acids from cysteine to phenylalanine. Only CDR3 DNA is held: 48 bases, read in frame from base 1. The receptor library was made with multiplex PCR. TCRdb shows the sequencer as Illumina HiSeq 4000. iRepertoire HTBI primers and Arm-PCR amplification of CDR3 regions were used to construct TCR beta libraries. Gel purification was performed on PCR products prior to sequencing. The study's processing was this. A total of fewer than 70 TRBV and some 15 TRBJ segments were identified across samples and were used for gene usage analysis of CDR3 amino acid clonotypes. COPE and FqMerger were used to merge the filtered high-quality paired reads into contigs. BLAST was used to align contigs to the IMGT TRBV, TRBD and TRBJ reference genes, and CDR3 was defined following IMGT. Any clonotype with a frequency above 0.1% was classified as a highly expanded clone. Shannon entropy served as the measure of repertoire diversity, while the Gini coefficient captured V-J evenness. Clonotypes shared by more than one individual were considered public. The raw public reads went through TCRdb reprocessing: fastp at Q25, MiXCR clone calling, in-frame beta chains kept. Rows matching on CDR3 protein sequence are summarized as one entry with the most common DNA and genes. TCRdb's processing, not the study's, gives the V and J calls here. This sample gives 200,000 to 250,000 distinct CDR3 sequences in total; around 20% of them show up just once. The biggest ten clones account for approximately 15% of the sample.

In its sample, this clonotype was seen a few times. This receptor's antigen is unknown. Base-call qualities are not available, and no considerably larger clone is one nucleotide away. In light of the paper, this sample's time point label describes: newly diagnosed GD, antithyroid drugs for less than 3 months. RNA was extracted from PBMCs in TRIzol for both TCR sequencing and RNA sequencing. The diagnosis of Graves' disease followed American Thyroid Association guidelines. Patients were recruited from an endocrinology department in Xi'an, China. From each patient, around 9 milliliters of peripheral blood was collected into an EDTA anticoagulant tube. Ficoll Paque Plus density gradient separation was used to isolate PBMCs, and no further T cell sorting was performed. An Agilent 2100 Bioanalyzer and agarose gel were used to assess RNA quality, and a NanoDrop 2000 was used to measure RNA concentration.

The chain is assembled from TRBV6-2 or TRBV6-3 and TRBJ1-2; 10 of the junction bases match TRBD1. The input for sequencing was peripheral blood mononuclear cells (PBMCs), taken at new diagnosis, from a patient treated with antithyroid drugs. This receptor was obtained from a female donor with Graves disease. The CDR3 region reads CASSPGTGAFVGGYTF. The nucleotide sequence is TGTGCCAGCAGTCCCGGGACAGGGGCTTTTGTAGGTGGCTACACCTTC.